This T cell receptor (beta chain) appears in the sequencing data of a study of cytomegalovirus exposure and HLA in healthy donors. On this clone: Antigen specificity is unknown.

When sampled, the donors appeared nominally healthy, though they likely had unrecorded immune exposures. Researchers ran the PCR with 60 Vbeta and 13 Jbeta primers. The protocol was immunoSEQ multiplex PCR, while the TCRdb copy is restricted to in-frame clones and leaves out a portion. The sample comprises about 150,000 clones, about four fifths of which are singletons, and roughly 5.2% rests with the top ten. Notes on the study in general: The authors judged a highly shared variant cluster likely a sequencing artifact.

Germline CDR1 SGHRS, CDR2 YFSETQ. The CDR3 length is 15 residues. V shed 1 base, J shed 3 bases, and the junction held 6 bases outside the gene matches. This TCR was sampled from a girl between 5 and 17 years old in good health and CMV-seropositive. V gene TRBV5-1 combines with J gene TRBJ2-5, with 7 bases fitting TRBD1. Sequencing was performed on PBMCs. CDR3 sequence: CASSLKYRGKETQYF. Written as DNA, the CDR3 is TGCGCCAGCAGCTTGAAATACAGGGGTAAAGAGACCCAGTACTTC.